This is a list of T cell receptor beta chains from one sample in a study of cytomegalovirus exposure and HLA in healthy donors. Some clones are missing from TCRdb's copy, which holds only in-frame ones; the method was immunoSEQ multiplex PCR. Listed are approximately 40,000 clones; approximately 2% falls within the top ten. Sequences were obtained from PBMCs. These receptors came from a woman aged 30 to 39 in good health and CMV-seronegative. Each CDR3 is given with its conserved first and last residue. A D gene is named only where the DNA matches it firmly. Only some rows state a clone size, as once, few, many or a class for expanded clones.

TRBD1 TRBJ1-4 TRBV6-5 - TGTGCCAGCAGTGACACAGGGGGACGAGAAAAACTGTTTTTT CASSDTGGREKLFF
TRBD1 TRBJ1-5 TRBV29-1 - TGCAGCGTGGGACAGGGGGTCAATCAGCCCCAGCATTTT CSVGQGVNQPQHF
TRBD1 TRBJ2-2 TRBV27 - TGTGCCAGCAGTCCCGGGACAGTGAACACCGGGGAGCTGTTTTTT CASSPGTVNTGELFF
- TRBJ2-5 TRBV6-5 - TGTGCCAGCACCCGAGGGCCTCAACTAGAGACCCAGTACTTC CASTRGPQLETQYF
- TRBJ2-6 TRBV28 - TGTGCCAGCAGTTTATGGTCGGGGGAGGCTGGGGCCAACGTCCTGACTTTC CASSLWSGEAGANVLTF
TRBD2 TRBJ2-1 TRBV30 - TGTGCCTGGACTAGCGGGAGGTTTGAGCAGTTCTTC CAWTSGRFEQFF
TRBD1 TRBJ2-3 TRBV5-1 - TGCGCCAGCAGCCCCAGACAGGGGGCAAGCACAGATACGCAGTATTTT CASSPRQGASTDTQYF
- TRBJ2-1 TRBV18 - TGTGCCAGCTCACTTATAACCGGGACACCGGCCAATGAGCAGTTCTTC CASSLITGTPANEQFF
- TRBJ1-5 TRBV28 medium-sized TGTGCCACCCAACCCGGTGGTCCTGAGGGCAATCAGCCCCAGCATTTT CATQPGGPEGNQPQHF
- TRBJ2-3 TRBV6-5 - TGTGCCAGCAGTTACGTTTCAGCGACAGATACGCAGTATTTT CASSYVSATDTQYF
- TRBJ1-1 TRBV30 - TGTGCCTGGAGTGTAGGCAGTGACGGGGCTGAAGCTTTCTTT CAWSVGSDGAEAFF
TRBD1 TRBJ1-2 TRBV5-6 - TGTGCCAGCAGCTCACTGCGGGACAGGGTCCGTAACTATGGCTACACCTTC CASSSLRDRVRNYGYTF
TRBD2 TRBJ2-7 TRBV13 - TGTGCCAGTCGGGGAGGGCGGGAGTCAACCTACGAGCAGTACTTC CASRGGRESTYEQYF
- TRBJ2-7 TRBV27 - TGTGCCAGCAGTTTATCCCCCTACTACCCCTACGAGCAGTACTTC CASSLSPYYPYEQYF
- TRBJ1-2 TRBV7-9 - TGTGCCAGCAGCCCAGGAGGGTCACGGGGCTACACCTTC CASSPGGSRGYTF
TRBD1 TRBJ2-2 TRBV30 - TGTGCCTACAACCGCCAGGGGGACACCGGGGAGCTGTTTTTT CAYNRQGDTGELFF
TRBD1 TRBJ2-7 TRBV19 - TGTGCCAGTAGTCCAGGACAGGGAAACGAGCAGTACTTC CASSPGQGNEQYF
- TRBJ2-2 TRBV10-2 - TGCGCCAGCAGTTACACCACGACAGGCCTGAGCACCGGGGAGCTGTTTTTT CASSYTTTGLSTGELFF
- TRBJ1-2 TRBV4-2 - TGTGCCAGCAGCCAAGCTATCTCGACGGGAGGATCTGGCTACACCTTC CASSQAISTGGSGYTF
TRBD2 TRBJ2-3 TRBV5-1 - TGCGCCAGCAGCTCTTTAGCGGGAACCACAGATACGCAGTATTTT CASSSLAGTTDTQYF
TRBD2 TRBJ2-7 TRBV6-4 - TGTGCCAGCAGTGACTGGGGACTAGCGGGAGGACCGGATGAGCAGTACTTC CASSDWGLAGGPDEQYF
TRBD1 TRBJ1-5 TRBV6-1 - TGTGCCAGCAGTGAAGAAACAGGGGCTATTCAGCCCCAGCATTTT CASSEETGAIQPQHF
- TRBJ1-5 TRBV10-3 - TGTGCCATCAGTGAGTTAGGGGTTAGTCAGCCCCAGCATTTT CAISELGVSQPQHF
- TRBJ1-2 TRBV6-4 - TGTGCCAGCAGGGGGAAAGGGAGGAACTATGGCTACACCTTC CASRGKGRNYGYTF
- TRBJ1-2 TRBV15 - TGTGCCACCAGCAGAGATACATCTTTCTATGGCTACACCTTC CATSRDTSFYGYTF
- TRBJ2-3 TRBV2 - TGTGCCAGCAGACAGGGTGTGACAGATACGCAGTATTTT CASRQGVTDTQYF
- TRBJ2-7 TRBV4-3 - TGCGCCAGCAGCCAATTACAGGGTACCCCCTCCTACGAGCAGTACTTC CASSQLQGTPSYEQYF
TRBD2 TRBJ2-1 TRBV6-5 - TGTGCCAGCAGCCTAGCCCTAGCGGGAGGGAATGAGCAGTTCTTC CASSLALAGGNEQFF
- TRBJ2-5 TRBV18 - TGTGCCAGCTCAGGAGTAGAAGAGACCCAGTACTTC CASSGVEETQYF
- TRBJ2-7 TRBV5-1 - TGCGCCAGCAGCTTGGTGGTGAGCTCCTACGAGCAGTACTTC CASSLVVSSYEQYF
- TRBJ1-5 TRBV28 - TGTGCCAGCAGTTCAGGTCCTTATAGCAATCAGCCCCAGCATTTT CASSSGPYSNQPQHF
- TRBJ2-3 TRBV5-6 - TGTGCCAGCAGCTCCACAGGGGCGGGACCCACAGATACGCAGTATTTT CASSSTGAGPTDTQYF
TRBD1 TRBJ1-1 TRBV19 - TGTGCCAGTATAGGGGGGGCAAGCTTTACAGGGGGCACTGAAGCTTTCTTT CASIGGASFTGGTEAFF
TRBD1 TRBJ1-4 TRBV18 - TGTGCCAGCTCACCTACTACAGGGGCCTCGGTGGGGGAACTGTTTTTT CASSPTTGASVGELFF
TRBD1 TRBJ1-5 TRBV5-6 - TGTGCCAGCAGCTCATACCGGGACAGGGCGTTTGGTAATCAGCCCCAGCATTTT CASSSYRDRAFGNQPQHF
- TRBJ1-1 TRBV19 - TGTGCCAGTAGTATATCTCTGGGCTCTGAAGCTTTCTTT CASSISLGSEAFF